What follows are 20 T cell receptor beta chains derived from one specimen sequenced in a study of cytomegalovirus exposure and HLA in healthy donors. Use of 60 Vbeta and 13 Jbeta primers characterized the PCR. Sequencing was performed with immunoSEQ multiplex PCR; in TCRdb, only in-frame clones are kept and a portion is missing. The sample gives around 21,000 clones, around 82% of which show up once; under 8% is in the top ten. Sequences were obtained from PBMCs. These receptors came from a man in his fifties or sixties in good health and CMV-seronegative.

CDR3 nucleotide sequence: TGTGCCTGGAGGCCTGGGAGTACCGGGGAGCTGTTTTTT. Translation gives CAWRPGSTGELFF. J is TRBJ2-2 and V is TRBV30; TRBD2 is a possible D gene (5 bases). Germline CDR1 reads GTSNPN; CDR2 reads SVGIG (reference sequence). The V end was cut by 3 bases, the J end by 5 bases, with 10 bases between. The CDR3 has 13 residues.

The rearrangement uses TRBV28 and TRBJ1-4; TRBD1 matches 7 bases. CDR1 and CDR2 from the germline V gene are MDHEN and SYDVKM. The junction had 8 bases not matched to a gene; V was cut back by 3 bases and J by 4 bases. The CDR3 contains 16 residues. In DNA form, the CDR3 reads TGTGCCAGCAGTTTGGGAAGGGGGCGCAGTAATGAAAAACTGTTTTTT. Its translation: CASSLGRGRSNEKLFF.

This chain links TRBV7-2 with TRBJ1-5; D unresolved. The CDR3 loop spans 14 amino acids. Germline V gives CDR1 SGHTA, CDR2 FQGNSA. Trimming removed 1 base from V and 3 bases from J, with 7 bases in between. The CDR3 loop reads CASSLGAHNQPQHF. In DNA form, the CDR3 reads TGTGCCAGCAGCTTAGGGGCCCACAATCAGCCCCAGCATTTT.

The V gene is TRBV7-2, the J gene TRBJ2-7; 7 positions agree with TRBD2. This CDR3 contains 14 residues. With V trimmed by 6 bases and J by 4 bases, 9 bases remained unmatched. Germline CDR1 and CDR2: SGHTA and FQGNSA. DNA for the CDR3: TGTGCCAGCAGTCTTCGGGACTACTTATACGAGCAGTACTTC. Translating it yields CASSLRDYLYEQYF.

The rearrangement links TRBV6-5 to TRBJ1-2, with D possibly being TRBD1 (5 bases). From germline, CDR1 is MNHEY and CDR2 SVGAGI. The CDR3 has 14 amino acids. The V end was cut by 1 base, the J end by 7 bases, with 13 bases between. CDR3 sequence reads: CASSYFSGRCGYTF. The CDR3 region has the DNA TGTGCCAGCAGTTACTTTTCAGGGAGGTGTGGCTACACCTTC.

The gene calls are TRBV6-1 and TRBJ2-1; 7 bases match TRBD1. With V trimmed by 0 bases and J by 13 bases, 9 bases remained unmatched. CDR1 and CDR2 (germline): MNHNS, SASEGT. The CDR3 extends over 14 amino acids. The CDR3 protein is CASSEAPGQVNQFF. Written as DNA, the CDR3 is TGTGCCAGCAGTGAAGCACCCGGACAGGTAAATCAGTTCTTC.

This clone was counted between two and nine times. V gene TRBV5-1 combines with J gene TRBJ1-2; D is perhaps TRBD1 (5 bases). V was shortened by 3 bases and J by 2 bases, with 11 bases between the two germline ends. The CDR3 totals 14 residues. Germline V CDR1 and CDR2: SGHRS, YFSETQ. The CDR3 DNA is TGCGCCAGCAGCTCTCAGGGTCGAAACTATGGCTACACCTTC. As protein: CASSSQGRNYGYTF.

Of note for this clone: The junction departs from germline at one end; a sequencing error may be responsible. Within the sample, other DNA sequences also encode this same CDR3. The V gene is TRBV7-9, the J gene TRBJ2-7, with D possibly matching TRBD1 (6 bases). CDR1 is SEHNR and CDR2 is FQNEAQ in the germline V gene (reference sequence). This CDR3 spans 12 amino acids. CDR3: CSSSLTGYEQYF. Written as DNA, the CDR3 is TGTTCCAGCAGCTTAACAGGGTACGAGCAGTACTTC.

V gene TRBV7-6 combines with J gene TRBJ2-7, with 7 positions matching TRBD1. This CDR3 has 14 residues. The J segment lost 3 bases and the V segment lost 1 base, leaving 3 bases of the junction unmatched. The germline V gene has CDR1 SGHVS and CDR2 FNYEAQ. The CDR3 sequence: CASSLEAGGYEQYF. The CDR3 DNA is TGTGCCAGCAGCTTAGAGGCAGGGGGCTACGAGCAGTACTTC.

The CDR3 is CASSMFQGPPCEQYF. CDR3 nucleotides: TGTGCCAGTAGTATGTTTCAGGGCCCTCCCTGCGAGCAGTACTTC. The chain combines TRBV19 with TRBJ2-7; perhaps TRBD1 as D (5 bases). CDR1 LNHDA and CDR2 SQIVND come from the germline V gene (reference sequence). V lost 3 bases and J 6 bases, leaving 18 bases between the germline ends. The CDR3 sequence is 15 residues long.

V and J are TRBV7-2 and TRBJ2-2; D is perhaps TRBD2 (6 bases). The V end lost 5 bases, the J end lost 7 bases, and 14 bases lay between the germline ends. Per germline, CDR1 SGHTA and CDR2 FQGNSA. The CDR3 covers 14 residues. The CDR3 region is CASSRGGVVGELFF. CDR3 DNA: TGTGCCAGCAGCCGAGGAGGGGTAGTCGGGGAGCTGTTTTTT.

This clone was detected a few times. The germline gene is not matched at one end of the junction; a read error may be the cause. This rearrangement joins TRBV5-6 to TRBJ2-1; possible D gene TRBD2, 7 bases. CDR1 and CDR2 (germline): SGHDT, YYEEEE. The CDR3 extends over 12 amino acids. The CDR3 loop reads CASSSVGGGRVF. CDR3 DNA sequence: TGTGCCAGCAGCTCGGTGGGGGGGGGCCGGGTCTTC.

The chain combines TRBV5-5 with TRBJ2-5; a weak D match, TRBD2 (6 bases). The J call may be faulty, since TRBJ2-7 better matches the DNA end. This CDR3 is built from 14 residues. Germline V gives CDR1 SGHKS, CDR2 YYEKEE (reference sequence). CDR3 DNA sequence: TGTGCCAGCAGCCCGTGGCGGGAATCCTACGAGCAGTACTTC. Amino acids: CASSPWRESYEQYF.

This clone was observed a handful of times. The CDR3 reads CASSFRDRPYNEQFF. The CDR3 DNA is TGTGCCAGCAGCTTCCGGGACAGGCCGTACAATGAGCAGTTCTTC. This chain joins TRBV7-8 and TRBJ2-1; 8 bases are shared with TRBD1. Germline V lookup: CDR1 SGHVS, CDR2 FQNEAQ. This CDR3 is 15 amino acids long. Germline trimming cut 3 bases from V and 4 bases from J; bases unmatched to any gene: 5.

J is TRBJ1-6 and V is TRBV6-1; 8 bases fit TRBD1. The CDR3 covers 14 residues. V was pared by 5 bases and J by 5 bases, with 2 bases of the junction left unmatched. Germline loops: CDR1 MNHNS, CDR2 SASEGT. CDR3: CASSLTGDNSPLHF. CDR3 in DNA: TGTGCCAGCAGTCTGACAGGGGATAATTCACCCCTCCACTTT.

This clone was observed once. This CDR3 fails to terminate in the conserved phenylalanine or tryptophan, so it likely reflects a read error. V is TRBV19 and J is TRBJ2-7; D is perhaps TRBD1 (6 bases). CDR3 size: 14 residues. The ends were cut back, 8 bases at V and 4 bases at J, with 18 bases in the middle. Looked up from germline, CDR1 is LNHDA and CDR2 is SQIVND (reference sequence). CDR3 sequence: CASGYSGQVYEQYL. The CDR3 DNA reads as TGTGCCAGTGGTTACTCGGGACAAGTATACGAGCAGTACCTC.

The chain has TRBV18 and TRBJ1-1, with D unresolved. CDR3 length: 15 residues. The V gene lost 6 bases and the J gene lost 1 base, with 15 bases spanning the gap. Germline CDR1 KGHSH, CDR2 LQKENI. CDR3 sequence: CASSEGLGGNTEAFF. The CDR3 DNA reads TGTGCCAGCTCGGAGGGTCTAGGAGGGAACACTGAAGCTTTCTTT.

This chain joins TRBV4-3 and TRBJ2-3; D might be TRBD2 (5 bases). V lost 1 base and J 5 bases, leaving 13 bases between the germline ends. The CDR3 spans 15 residues. Per germline, CDR1 LGHNA and CDR2 YSLEER. CDR3 bases: TGCGCCAGCAGCCAAGCCCCGGAGAGGGAAGATACGCAGTATTTT. Translated: CASSQAPEREDTQYF.

The genes are TRBV2 and TRBJ1-5; D is possibly TRBD1 (5 bases). Germline V lookup: CDR1 SNHLY, CDR2 FYNNEI. The V end was cut by 7 bases, the J end by 6 bases, with 13 bases between. CDR3 length equals 13 residues. The CDR3 sequence is CASKDTLSQPQHF. The CDR3 DNA reads TGTGCCAGCAAGGACACGTTAAGTCAGCCCCAGCATTTT.

The V and J genes are TRBV2 and TRBJ2-7; 10 nucleotides agree with TRBD1. Trimming took 7 bases from V and 7 from J; bases not matched to a gene: 10. The CDR3 consists of 14 residues. Per the germline V gene, CDR1 is SNHLY and CDR2 is FYNNEI. CDR3 DNA: TGTGCCAGCAACCGGGACAGGGGCTCTGAGGAGCAGTACTTC. Its protein is CASNRDRGSEEQYF.